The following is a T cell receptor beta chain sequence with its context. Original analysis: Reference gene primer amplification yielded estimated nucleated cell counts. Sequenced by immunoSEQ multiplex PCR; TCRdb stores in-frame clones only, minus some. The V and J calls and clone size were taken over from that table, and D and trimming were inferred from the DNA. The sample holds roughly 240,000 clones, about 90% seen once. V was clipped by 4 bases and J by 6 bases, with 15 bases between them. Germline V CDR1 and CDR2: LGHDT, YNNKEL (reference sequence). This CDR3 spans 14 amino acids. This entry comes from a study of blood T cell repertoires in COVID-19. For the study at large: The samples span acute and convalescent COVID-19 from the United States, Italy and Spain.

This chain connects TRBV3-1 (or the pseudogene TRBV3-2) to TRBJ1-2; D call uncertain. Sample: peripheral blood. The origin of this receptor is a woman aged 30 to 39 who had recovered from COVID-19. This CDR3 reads CASSPAGIFDGYTF. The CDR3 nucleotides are TGTGCCAGCAGCCCAGCCGGGATATTTGATGGCTACACCTTC.